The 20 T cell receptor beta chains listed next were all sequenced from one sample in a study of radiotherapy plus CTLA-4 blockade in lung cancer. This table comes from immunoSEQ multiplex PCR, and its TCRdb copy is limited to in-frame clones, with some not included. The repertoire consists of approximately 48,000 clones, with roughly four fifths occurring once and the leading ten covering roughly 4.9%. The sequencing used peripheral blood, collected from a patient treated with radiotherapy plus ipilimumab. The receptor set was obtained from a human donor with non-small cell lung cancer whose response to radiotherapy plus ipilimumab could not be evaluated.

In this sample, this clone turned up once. In DNA form, the CDR3 reads TGTGCCAGCGGCAGTGATGAGCAGTTCTTC. Translating gives CASGSDEQFF. The chain has TRBV6-6 and TRBJ2-1; no firm D call. The germline CDR1 and CDR2 sequences are MNHNY and SVGAGI (reference sequence). The germline V and J ends were trimmed by 8 bases and 8 bases, with 7 bases remaining between them. CDR3 length: 10 amino acids.

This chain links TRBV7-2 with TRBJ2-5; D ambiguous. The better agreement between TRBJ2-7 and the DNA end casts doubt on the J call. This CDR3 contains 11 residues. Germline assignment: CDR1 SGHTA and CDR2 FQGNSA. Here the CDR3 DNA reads TGTGCCAGCAGCATCTCCTACGAGCAGTACTTC. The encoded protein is CASSISYEQYF.

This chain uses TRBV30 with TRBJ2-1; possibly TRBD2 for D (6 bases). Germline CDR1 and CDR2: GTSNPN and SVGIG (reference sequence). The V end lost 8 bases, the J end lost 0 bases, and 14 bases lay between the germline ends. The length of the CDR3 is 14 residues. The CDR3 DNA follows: TGTGCCCGGGCGCGGGACCCCTCCTACAATGAGCAGTTCTTC. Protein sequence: CARARDPSYNEQFF.

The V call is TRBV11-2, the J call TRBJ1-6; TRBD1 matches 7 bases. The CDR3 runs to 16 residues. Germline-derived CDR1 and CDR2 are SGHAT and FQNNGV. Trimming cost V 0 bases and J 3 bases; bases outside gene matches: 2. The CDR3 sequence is CASSLEGTVYNSPLHF. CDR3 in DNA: TGTGCCAGCAGCTTAGAGGGGACAGTCTATAATTCACCCCTCCACTTT.

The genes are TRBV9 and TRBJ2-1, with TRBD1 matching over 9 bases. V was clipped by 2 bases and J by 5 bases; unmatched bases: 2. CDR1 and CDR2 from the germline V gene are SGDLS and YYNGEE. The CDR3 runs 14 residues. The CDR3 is CASSVGTGNNEQFF. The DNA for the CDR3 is TGTGCCAGCAGCGTCGGGACAGGGAACAATGAGCAGTTCTTC.

DNA of the CDR3: TGCGCCAGCAGCCTCCCCGGGGGGGGCTTACGTGAAAAACTGTTTTTT. Translated: CASSLPGGGLREKLFF. V is TRBV4-1 and J is TRBJ1-4, with a tentative D call TRBD1 (6 bases). Per germline, CDR1 MGHRA and CDR2 YSYEKL. This CDR3 contains 16 residues. Between the trimmed V and J ends, which lost 4 bases and 7 bases, there was a span of 19 bases.

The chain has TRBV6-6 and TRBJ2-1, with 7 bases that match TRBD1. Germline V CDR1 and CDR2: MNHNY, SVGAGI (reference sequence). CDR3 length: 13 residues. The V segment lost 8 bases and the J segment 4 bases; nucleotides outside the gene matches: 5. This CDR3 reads CASERQGYNEQFF. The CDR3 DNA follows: TGTGCCAGCGAGAGACAGGGATACAATGAGCAGTTCTTC.

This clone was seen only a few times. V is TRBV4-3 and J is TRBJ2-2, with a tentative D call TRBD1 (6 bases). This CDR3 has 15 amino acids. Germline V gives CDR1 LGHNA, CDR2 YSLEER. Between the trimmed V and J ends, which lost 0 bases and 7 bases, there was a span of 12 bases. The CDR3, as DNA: TGCGCCAGCAGCCAAGATAACAGGGTTTTCGGGGAGCTGTTTTTT. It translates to CASSQDNRVFGELFF.

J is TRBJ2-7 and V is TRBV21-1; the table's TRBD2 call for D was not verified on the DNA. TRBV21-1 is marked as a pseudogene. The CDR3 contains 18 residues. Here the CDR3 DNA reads TGTGCCAGCAGCGTACAGGGGGTGGGACTAGCGGCTTACTACGAGCAGTACTTC. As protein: CASSVQGVGLAAYYEQYF.

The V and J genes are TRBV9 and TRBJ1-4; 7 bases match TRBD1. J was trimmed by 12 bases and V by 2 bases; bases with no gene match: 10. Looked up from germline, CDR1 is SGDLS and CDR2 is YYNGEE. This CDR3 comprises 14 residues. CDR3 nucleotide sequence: TGTGCCAGCAGCGTGGGACAGCCAAATGGGGAACTGTTTTTT. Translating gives CASSVGQPNGELFF.

CDR3 in amino acids: CASSGASGTDTQYF. The CDR3 region has the DNA TGTGCCAGCAGCGGGGCTTCTGGCACAGATACGCAGTATTTT. The J gene is TRBJ2-3, the V gene TRBV9; unclear D gene. Germline V CDR1 and CDR2: SGDLS, YYNGEE. V was cut by 3 bases and J by 1 base, with 9 bases left in between. The CDR3 spans 14 residues.

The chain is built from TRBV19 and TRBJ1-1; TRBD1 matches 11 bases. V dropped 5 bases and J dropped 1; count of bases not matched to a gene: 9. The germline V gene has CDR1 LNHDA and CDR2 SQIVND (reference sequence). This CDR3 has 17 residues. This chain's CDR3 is CASSYLGTGGKNTEAFF. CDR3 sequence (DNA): TGTGCCAGTAGTTATCTAGGGACAGGGGGAAAGAACACTGAAGCTTTCTTT.

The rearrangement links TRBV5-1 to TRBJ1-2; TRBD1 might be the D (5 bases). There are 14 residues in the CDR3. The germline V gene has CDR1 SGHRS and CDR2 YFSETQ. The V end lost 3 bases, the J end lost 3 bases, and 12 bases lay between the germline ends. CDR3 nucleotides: TGCGCCAGCAGCTCCCCCGGGGGACACTATGGCTACACCTTC. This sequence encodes CASSSPGGHYGYTF.

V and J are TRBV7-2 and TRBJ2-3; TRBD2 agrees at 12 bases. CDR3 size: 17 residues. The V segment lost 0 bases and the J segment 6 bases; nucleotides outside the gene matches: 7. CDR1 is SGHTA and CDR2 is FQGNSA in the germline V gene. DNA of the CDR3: TGTGCCAGCAGCTTAGCGAAGACTAGCGGGAGTCGCGATACGCAGTATTTT. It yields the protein CASSLAKTSGSRDTQYF.

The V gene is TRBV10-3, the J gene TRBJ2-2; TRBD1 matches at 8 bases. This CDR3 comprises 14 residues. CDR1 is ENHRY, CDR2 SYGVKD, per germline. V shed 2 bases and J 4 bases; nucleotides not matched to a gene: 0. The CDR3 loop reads CAISETGGTGELFF. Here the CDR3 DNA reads TGTGCCATCAGTGAGACAGGGGGCACCGGGGAGCTGTTTTTT.

The CDR3 nucleotides are TGTGCCACTCCAGGGCGGTGCGGGACCACAGATACGCAGTATTTT. Translating gives CATPGRCGTTDTQYF. The chain combines TRBV6-5 with TRBJ2-3; a possible D gene is TRBD2 (6 bases). Looked up from germline, CDR1 is MNHEY and CDR2 is SVGAGI. The CDR3 totals 15 residues. V was shortened by 10 bases and J by 2 bases, with 19 bases between the two germline ends.

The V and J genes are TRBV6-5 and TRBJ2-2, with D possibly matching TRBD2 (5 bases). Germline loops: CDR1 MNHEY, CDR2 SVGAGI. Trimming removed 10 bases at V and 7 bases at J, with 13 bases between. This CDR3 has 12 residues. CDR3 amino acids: CAILDDHGELFF. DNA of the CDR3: TGTGCCATACTAGACGACCACGGGGAGCTGTTTTTT.

CDR3 coding DNA: TGTGCCAGCAGTCATAGGACAGGGATGAACACTGAAGCTTTCTTT. Its translation: CASSHRTGMNTEAFF. This chain uses TRBV28 with TRBJ1-1; 8 nucleotides align to TRBD1. This CDR3 has 15 amino acids. V shed 5 bases and J 0 bases; nucleotides not matched to a gene: 5. CDR1 is MDHEN and CDR2 is SYDVKM in the germline V gene.

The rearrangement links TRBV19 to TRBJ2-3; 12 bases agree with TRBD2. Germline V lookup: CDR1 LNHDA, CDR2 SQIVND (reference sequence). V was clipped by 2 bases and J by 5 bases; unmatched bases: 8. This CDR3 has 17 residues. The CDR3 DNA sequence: TGTGCCAGTAGTATACCCCGGACTAGCGGGGTTAGAGATACGCAGTATTTT. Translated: CASSIPRTSGVRDTQYF.

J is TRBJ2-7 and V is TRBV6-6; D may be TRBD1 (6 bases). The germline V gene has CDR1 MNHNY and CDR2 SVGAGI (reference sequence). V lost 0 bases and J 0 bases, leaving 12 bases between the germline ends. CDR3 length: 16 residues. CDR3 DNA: TGTGCCAGCAGTTACTCCCGACAGGCGAACTCCTACGAGCAGTACTTC. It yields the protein CASSYSRQANSYEQYF.